Described below is a single TCR beta chain sequence and its context. Its antigen remains unidentified. MiXCR, run by TCRdb on the 5' RACE reads, gives a single entry per CDR3 protein. The sample carries 800,000 to 900,000 distinct CDR3 sequences, 10% to 15% recorded once. The data were taken from a study of CD8 T cells in ankylosing spondylitis. Study conclusions and caveats: A motif in TCR beta, a set of under ten highly homologous variants, appeared characteristic of ankylosing spondylitis blood.

The trim removed 3 bases at V and 2 bases at J, leaving 11 bases unmatched. The CDR3 loop spans 17 amino acids. Germline CDR1 DFQATT, CDR2 SNEGSKA (reference sequence). The sequence derives from a male donor with ankylosing spondylitis. The source material was blood, either unsorted or a sorted T cell fraction (not recorded which). This chain connects TRBV20-1 to TRBJ2-7; TRBD2 agrees at 12 bases. The CDR3 nucleotides are TGCAGTGCTAGTCTGCTAGCGGGAGGGCCGAGGACCTACGAGCAGTACTTC. This codes for CSASLLAGGPRTYEQYF.